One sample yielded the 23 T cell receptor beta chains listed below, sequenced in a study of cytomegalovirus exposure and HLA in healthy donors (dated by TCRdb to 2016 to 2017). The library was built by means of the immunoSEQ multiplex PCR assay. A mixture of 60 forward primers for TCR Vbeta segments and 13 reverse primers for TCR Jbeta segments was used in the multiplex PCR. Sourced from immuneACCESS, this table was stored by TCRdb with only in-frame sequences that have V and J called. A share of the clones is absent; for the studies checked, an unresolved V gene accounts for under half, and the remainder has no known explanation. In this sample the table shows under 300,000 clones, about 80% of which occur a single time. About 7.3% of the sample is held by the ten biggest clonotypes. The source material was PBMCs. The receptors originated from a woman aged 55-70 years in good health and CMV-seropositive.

Here the CDR3 reads CASSGLGAAPHGYTF. CDR3 nucleotides: TGTGCCAGCAGTGGCCTAGGGGCCGCTCCCCATGGCTACACCTTC. The J gene is TRBJ1-2, the V gene TRBV25-1; a possible D gene is TRBD1 (5 bases). Germline assignment: CDR1 MGHDK and CDR2 SYGVNS. CDR3 size: 15 residues. Trimming took off 4 bases at V and 6 bases at J, with 18 bases between the two ends.

CDR3 in DNA: TGTGCCAGCTCTCCTCAAACAGGGGGCTGGACTGAAGCTTTCTTT. Residues: CASSPQTGGWTEAFF. This chain joins TRBV18 and TRBJ1-1; 9 nucleotides match TRBD1. The CDR3 extends over 15 amino acids. V was pared by 6 bases and J by 5 bases, with 10 bases of the junction left unmatched. In germline, CDR1 is KGHSH, CDR2 LQKENI.

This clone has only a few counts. The chain's CDR3 is CSVVGQGTYNEQFF. The DNA for the CDR3 is TGCAGCGTTGTAGGACAGGGAACCTACAATGAGCAGTTCTTC. V gene TRBV29-1 combines with J gene TRBJ2-1; 8 bases align to TRBD1. The CDR3 is 14 amino acids. V lost 4 bases to trimming and J lost 2 bases; unmatched junction nucleotides: 4. In germline, CDR1 is SQVTM, CDR2 ANQGSEA.

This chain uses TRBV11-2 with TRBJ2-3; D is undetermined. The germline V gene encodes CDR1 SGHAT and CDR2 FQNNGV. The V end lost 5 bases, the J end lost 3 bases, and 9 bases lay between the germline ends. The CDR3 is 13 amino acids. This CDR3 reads CASSVHSTDTQYF. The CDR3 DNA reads TGTGCCAGCAGCGTCCACAGTACAGATACGCAGTATTTT.

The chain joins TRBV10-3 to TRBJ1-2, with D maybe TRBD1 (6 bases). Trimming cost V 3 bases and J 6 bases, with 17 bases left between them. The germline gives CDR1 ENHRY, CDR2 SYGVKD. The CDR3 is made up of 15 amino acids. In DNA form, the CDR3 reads TGTGCCATCAGTGATCCAGGGGAGGGAGACCATGGCTACACCTTC. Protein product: CAISDPGEGDHGYTF.

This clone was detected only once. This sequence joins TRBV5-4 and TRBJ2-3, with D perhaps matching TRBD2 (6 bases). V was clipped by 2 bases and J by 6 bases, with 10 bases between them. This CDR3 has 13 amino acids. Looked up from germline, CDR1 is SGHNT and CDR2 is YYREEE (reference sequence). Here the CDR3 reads CASSFPSEDTQYF. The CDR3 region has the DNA TGTGCCAGCAGCTTCCCTAGCGAGGATACGCAGTATTTT.

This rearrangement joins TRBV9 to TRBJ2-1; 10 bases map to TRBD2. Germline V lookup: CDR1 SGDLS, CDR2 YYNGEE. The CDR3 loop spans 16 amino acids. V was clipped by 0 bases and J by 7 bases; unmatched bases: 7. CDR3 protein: CASSVVGSGRTNEQFF. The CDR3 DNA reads TGTGCCAGCAGCGTAGTTGGTAGCGGGAGGACGAATGAGCAGTTCTTC.

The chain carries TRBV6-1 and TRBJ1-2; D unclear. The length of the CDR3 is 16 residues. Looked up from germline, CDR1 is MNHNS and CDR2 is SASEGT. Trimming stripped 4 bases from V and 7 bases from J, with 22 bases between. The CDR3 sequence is CASSAQPGRGAGGYTF. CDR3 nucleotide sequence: TGTGCCAGCAGTGCACAACCTGGGCGGGGAGCGGGTGGCTACACCTTC.

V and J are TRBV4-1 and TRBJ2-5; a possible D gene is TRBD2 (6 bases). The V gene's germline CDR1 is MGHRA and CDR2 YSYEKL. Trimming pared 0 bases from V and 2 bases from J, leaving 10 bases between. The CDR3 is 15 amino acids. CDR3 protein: CASSQERETQETQYF. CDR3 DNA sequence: TGCGCCAGCAGCCAAGAACGGGAGACTCAAGAGACCCAGTACTTC.

In DNA form, the CDR3 reads TGCGCCAGCAGCATAGGTAGAACCACAGGGTTCTCTGGGGCCAACGTCCTGACTTTC. Protein sequence: CASSIGRTTGFSGANVLTF. The genes are TRBV5-1 and TRBJ2-6; D possibly corresponds to TRBD1 (6 bases). The CDR3 spans 19 residues. V lost 4 bases and J lost 0, with 20 bases in between. Germline assignment: CDR1 SGHRS and CDR2 YFSETQ.

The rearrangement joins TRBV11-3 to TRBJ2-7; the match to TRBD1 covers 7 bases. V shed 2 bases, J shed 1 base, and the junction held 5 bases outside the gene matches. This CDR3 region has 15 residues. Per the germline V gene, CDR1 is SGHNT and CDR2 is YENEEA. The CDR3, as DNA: TGTGCCAGCAGCTTAAGGACAGGAGCATCCTACGAGCAGTACTTC. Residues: CASSLRTGASYEQYF.

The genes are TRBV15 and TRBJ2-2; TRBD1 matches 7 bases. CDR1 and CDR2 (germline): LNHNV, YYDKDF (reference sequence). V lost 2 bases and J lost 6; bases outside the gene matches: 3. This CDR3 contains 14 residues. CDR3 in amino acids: CATSRNTGAGELFF. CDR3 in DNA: TGTGCCACCAGCAGAAACACAGGGGCCGGGGAGCTGTTTTTT.

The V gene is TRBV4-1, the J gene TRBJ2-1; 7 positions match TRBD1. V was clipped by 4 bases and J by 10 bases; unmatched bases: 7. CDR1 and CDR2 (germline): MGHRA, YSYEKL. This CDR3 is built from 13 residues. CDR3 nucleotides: TGCGCCAGCAGCCTGTACAGGGGTGAAGAGCAGTTCTTC. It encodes CASSLYRGEEQFF.

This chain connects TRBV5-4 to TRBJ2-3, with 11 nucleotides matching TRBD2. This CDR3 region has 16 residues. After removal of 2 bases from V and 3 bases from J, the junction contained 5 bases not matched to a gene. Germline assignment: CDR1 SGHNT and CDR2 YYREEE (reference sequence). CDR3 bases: TGTGCCAGCAGCTTTCTAGCGGGAGGAGGGACAGATACGCAGTATTTT. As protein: CASSFLAGGGTDTQYF.

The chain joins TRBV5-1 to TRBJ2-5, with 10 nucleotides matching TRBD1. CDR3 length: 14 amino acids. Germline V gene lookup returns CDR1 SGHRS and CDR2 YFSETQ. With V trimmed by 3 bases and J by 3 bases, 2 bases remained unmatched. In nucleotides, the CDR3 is TGCGCCAGCAGCTATGGGACAGGGGAAGAGACCCAGTACTTC. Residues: CASSYGTGEETQYF. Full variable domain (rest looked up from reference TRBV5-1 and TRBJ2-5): KAGVTQTPRYLIKTRGQQVTLSCSPISGHRSVSWYQQTPGQGLQFLFEYFSETQRNKGNFPGRFSGRQFSNSRSEMNVSTLELGDSALYLCASSYGTGEETQYFGPGTRLLVL.

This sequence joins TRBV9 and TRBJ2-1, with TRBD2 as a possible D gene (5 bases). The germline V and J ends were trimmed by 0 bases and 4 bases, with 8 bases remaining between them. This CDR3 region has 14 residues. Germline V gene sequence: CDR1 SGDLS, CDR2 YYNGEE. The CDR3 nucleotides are TGTGCCAGCAGCGTAGGGCTAGCTTACAATGAGCAGTTCTTC. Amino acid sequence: CASSVGLAYNEQFF. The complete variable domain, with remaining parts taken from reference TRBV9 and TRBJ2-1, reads DSGVTQTPKHLITATGQRVTLRCSPRSGDLSVYWYQQSLDQGLQFLIQYYNGEERAKGNILERFSAQQFPDLHSELNLSSLELGDSALYFCASSVGLAYNEQFFGPGTRLTVL.

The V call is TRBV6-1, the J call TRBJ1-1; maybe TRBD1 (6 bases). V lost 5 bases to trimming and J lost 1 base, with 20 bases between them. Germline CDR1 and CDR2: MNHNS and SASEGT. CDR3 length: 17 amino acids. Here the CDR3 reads CASSKEQLGGWNTEAFF. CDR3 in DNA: TGTGCCAGCAGTAAAGAACAGTTAGGGGGATGGAACACTGAAGCTTTCTTT.

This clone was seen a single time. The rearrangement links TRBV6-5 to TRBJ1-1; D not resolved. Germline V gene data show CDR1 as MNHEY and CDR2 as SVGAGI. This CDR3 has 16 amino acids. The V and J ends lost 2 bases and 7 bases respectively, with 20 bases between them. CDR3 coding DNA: TGTGCCAGCAGTTACCTCCGGGGAGAGGGTACGGTTGAAGCTTTCTTT. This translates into CASSYLRGEGTVEAFF.

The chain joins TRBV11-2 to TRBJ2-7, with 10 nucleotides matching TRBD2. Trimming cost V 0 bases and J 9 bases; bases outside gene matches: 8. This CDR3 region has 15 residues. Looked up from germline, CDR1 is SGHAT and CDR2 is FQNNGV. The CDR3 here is CASSLEPSGRAVQYF. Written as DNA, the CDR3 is TGTGCCAGCAGCTTAGAACCCAGCGGGAGGGCCGTGCAGTACTTC.

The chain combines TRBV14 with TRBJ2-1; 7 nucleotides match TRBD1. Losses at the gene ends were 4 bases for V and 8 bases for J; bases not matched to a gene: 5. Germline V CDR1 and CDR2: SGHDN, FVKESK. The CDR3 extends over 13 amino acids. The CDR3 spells CASSPTGYDEQFF. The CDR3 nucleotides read TGTGCCAGCAGCCCGACAGGGTACGATGAGCAGTTCTTC.

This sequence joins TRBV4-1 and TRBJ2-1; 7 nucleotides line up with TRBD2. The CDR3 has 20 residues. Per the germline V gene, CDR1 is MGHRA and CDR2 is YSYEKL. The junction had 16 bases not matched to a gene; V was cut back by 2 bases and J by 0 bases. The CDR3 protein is CASSQKITKGLGTSYNEQFF. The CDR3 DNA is TGCGCCAGCAGCCAAAAGATCACCAAAGGACTAGGGACCTCCTACAATGAGCAGTTCTTC.

The CDR3, as DNA: TGTGCCAGCAGCCAGCCGGAGGGGGCGGTGGGCACAGATACGCAGTATTTT. Residues: CASSQPEGAVGTDTQYF. This sequence joins TRBV5-4 and TRBJ2-3; D possibly corresponds to TRBD1 (7 bases). The CDR3 sequence is 17 residues long. V was cut by 4 bases and J by 1 base, with 19 bases left in between. CDR1 is SGHNT and CDR2 is YYREEE in the germline V gene (reference sequence).

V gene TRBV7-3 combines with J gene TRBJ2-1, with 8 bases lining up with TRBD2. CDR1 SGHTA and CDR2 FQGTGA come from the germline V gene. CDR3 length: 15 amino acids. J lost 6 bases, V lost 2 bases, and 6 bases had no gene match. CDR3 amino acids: CASSLASGRFNEQFF. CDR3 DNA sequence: TGTGCCAGCAGCTTAGCCAGCGGGAGATTCAATGAGCAGTTCTTC.